A single sample gave rise to the 8 T cell receptor beta chains below, sequenced in a study of neoadjuvant nivolumab and ipilimumab in lung cancer. Data came from immunoSEQ multiplex PCR; TCRdb stores just in-frame clones and leaves some out. The sample contains about 15,000 clones, approximately 76% of which appear only once. The sample in question was tumor tissue, obtained after neoadjuvant nivolumab, alone or with ipilimumab, at or shortly before surgery. Source of these receptors: an adult with non-small cell lung cancer.

The DNA for the CDR3 is TGTGCCAGCAGCCCCGCCCCGGTAGCTGGCTACACCTTC. This gives the protein CASSPAPVAGYTF. This rearrangement joins TRBV7-2 to TRBJ1-2; no reliable D call. V was trimmed by 5 bases and J by 7 bases, leaving 14 bases between them. The CDR3 is made up of 13 amino acids. CDR1 is SGHTA and CDR2 is FQGNSA in the germline V gene.

J is TRBJ1-5 and V is TRBV30, with 8 positions matching TRBD1. J lost 7 bases, V lost 1 base, and 9 bases had no gene match. The CDR3 sequence is 15 residues long. CDR1 GTSNPN and CDR2 SVGIG come from the germline V gene (reference sequence). The CDR3 loop reads CAWSATRGRRQPQHF. CDR3 in DNA: TGTGCCTGGAGTGCGACCAGGGGGCGCAGGCAGCCCCAGCATTTT.

V is TRBV9 and J is TRBJ1-3; D gene uncertain. V lost 0 bases, J lost 4 bases, and 11 bases lay in between. Germline-derived CDR1 and CDR2 are SGDLS and YYNGEE. The CDR3 contains 15 residues. The CDR3 sequence: CASSVASGRGNTIYF. CDR3 in DNA: TGTGCCAGCAGCGTAGCTAGTGGCAGGGGAAACACCATATATTTT.

The chain employs TRBV5-1 and TRBJ2-3; a weak D match, TRBD1 (5 bases). Trimming left V 4 bases short and J 0 bases short, with 18 bases between. The CDR3 runs 17 residues. Germline V lookup: CDR1 SGHRS, CDR2 YFSETQ. In nucleotides, the CDR3 is TGCGCCAGCAGCGTGGCTGGTCTGGGGCTGAGCACAGATACGCAGTATTTT. It codes for CASSVAGLGLSTDTQYF.

The genes are TRBV7-9 and TRBJ1-5, with 8 bases identical to TRBD1. Germline V gene data show CDR1 as SEHNR and CDR2 as FQNEAQ (reference sequence). There are 14 residues in the CDR3. J lost 7 bases, V lost 2 bases, and 4 bases had no gene match. The CDR3 DNA reads as TGTGCCAGCAGCTTACAGGGGGCTCGGCAGCCCCAGCATTTT. Encoded protein: CASSLQGARQPQHF.

V usage is TRBV2 and J usage is TRBJ2-5, with D tentatively TRBD1 or TRBD2 (6 bases each). The CDR3 has 13 residues. V was clipped by 8 bases and J by 6 bases, with 16 bases between them. Germline-derived CDR1 and CDR2 are SNHLY and FYNNEI. DNA of the CDR3: TGTGCCAGCGGTCGGGGGCTGGAAAAGACCCAGTACTTC. Translating gives CASGRGLEKTQYF.

This clone turned up a few times. Other DNA sequences in this specimen translate into the identical CDR3. The chain is built from TRBV14 and TRBJ1-1; possible D gene TRBD1, 6 bases. The V end was cut by 3 bases, the J end by 1 base, with 12 bases between. Germline V gene sequence: CDR1 SGHDN, CDR2 FVKESK. This CDR3 has 15 residues. The CDR3 is CASSHLTGPNTEAFF. CDR3 coding DNA: TGTGCCAGCAGCCATCTGACAGGACCGAACACTGAAGCTTTCTTT.

This clone was seen a few times. The chain couples TRBV6-5 to TRBJ2-1; TRBD2 agrees at 10 bases. The length of the CDR3 is 15 residues. V gave up 5 bases and J gave up 5 bases; unmatched junction bases: 6. Germline assignment: CDR1 MNHEY and CDR2 SVGAGI. As DNA, the CDR3 is TGTGCCAGCAGTATCAGGACTAGCGGCCACAATGAGCAGTTCTTC. Its protein product is CASSIRTSGHNEQFF.